This TCR beta chain is drawn from a study of T cells in Graves' hyperthyroidism and ophthalmopathy. Notes on the study in general: Classification by a 13 V-J model distinguished ophthalmopathy from stable hyperthyroidism.

Note on this clonotype: Its target is unknown.

Trimming removed 8 bases from V and 4 bases from J; junction bases left unmatched: 13. The CDR3 consists of 15 residues. Amplification of TCR beta CDR3 regions used RNA as the template. HTBI primers were used for first-round RT-PCR of the TCR CDR3. TCRdb passed the multiplex PCR reads through MiXCR, listing each CDR3 protein once. This table holds a few hundred thousand distinct CDR3 sequences, roughly 20% found once. The diagnoses drew upon clinical symptoms, serum thyroxine and TRAb, thyroid ultrasound and orbital computed tomography. Sequencing was performed on blood. This chain joins TRBV12-3 or TRBV12-4 and TRBJ2-5; 7 bases are shared with TRBD2. The receptor was derived from a man in his late teens or twenties with Graves' hyperthyroidism. CDR3 amino acids: CASGGTGGTLETQYF. In nucleotides, the CDR3 is TGTGCCAGCGGGGGAACGGGAGGTACTTTAGAGACCCAGTACTTC.